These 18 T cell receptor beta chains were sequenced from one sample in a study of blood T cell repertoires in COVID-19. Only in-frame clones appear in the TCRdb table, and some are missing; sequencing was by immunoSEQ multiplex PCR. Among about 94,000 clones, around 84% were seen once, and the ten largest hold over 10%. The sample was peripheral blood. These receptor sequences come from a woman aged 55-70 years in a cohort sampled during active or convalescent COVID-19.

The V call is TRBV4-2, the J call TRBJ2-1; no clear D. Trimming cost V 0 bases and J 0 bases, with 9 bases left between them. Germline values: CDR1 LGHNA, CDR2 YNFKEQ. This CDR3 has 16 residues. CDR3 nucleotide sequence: TGTGCCAGCAGCCAAGATACGGGTCACTCCTACAATGAGCAGTTCTTC. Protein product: CASSQDTGHSYNEQFF.

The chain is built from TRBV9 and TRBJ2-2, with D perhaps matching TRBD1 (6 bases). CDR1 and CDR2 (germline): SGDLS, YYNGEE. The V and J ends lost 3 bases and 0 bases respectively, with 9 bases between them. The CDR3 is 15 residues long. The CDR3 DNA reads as TGTGCCAGCAGCGCCCGGGACACGAACACCGGGGAGCTGTTTTTT. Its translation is CASSARDTNTGELFF. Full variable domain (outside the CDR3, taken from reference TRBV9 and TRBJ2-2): DSGVTQTPKHLITATGQRVTLRCSPRSGDLSVYWYQQSLDQGLQFLIQYYNGEERAKGNILERFSAQQFPDLHSELNLSSLELGDSALYFCASSARDTNTGELFFGEGSRLTVL.

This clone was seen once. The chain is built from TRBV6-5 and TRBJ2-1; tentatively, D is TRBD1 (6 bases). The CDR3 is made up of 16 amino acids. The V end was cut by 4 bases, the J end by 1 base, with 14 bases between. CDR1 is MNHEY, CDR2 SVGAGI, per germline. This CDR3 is CASSSSQGLSYNEQFF. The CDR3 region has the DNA TGTGCCAGCAGTTCTAGCCAGGGGTTGTCCTACAATGAGCAGTTCTTC.

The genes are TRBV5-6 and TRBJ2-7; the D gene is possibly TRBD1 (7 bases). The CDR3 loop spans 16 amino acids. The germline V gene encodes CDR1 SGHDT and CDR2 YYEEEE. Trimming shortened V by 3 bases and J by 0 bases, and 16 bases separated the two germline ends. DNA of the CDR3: TGTGCCAGCAGCTCTTGGCGGGACAGCCTCTCCTACGAGCAGTACTTC. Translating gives CASSSWRDSLSYEQYF.

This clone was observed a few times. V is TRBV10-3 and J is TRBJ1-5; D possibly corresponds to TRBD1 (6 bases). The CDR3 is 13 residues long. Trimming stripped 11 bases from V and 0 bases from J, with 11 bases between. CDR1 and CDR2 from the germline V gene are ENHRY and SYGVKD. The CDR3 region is CAAGQSSNQPQHF. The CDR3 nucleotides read TGTGCCGCCGGACAGTCTAGCAATCAGCCCCAGCATTTT.

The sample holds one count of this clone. CDR3 sequence: CASSLLESYNEQFF. In DNA, the CDR3 is TGCGCCAGCAGCCTCCTCGAGTCCTACAATGAGCAGTTCTTC. V is TRBV5-1 and J is TRBJ2-1; no clear D. The germline V gene has CDR1 SGHRS and CDR2 YFSETQ. Between the trimmed V and J ends, which lost 4 bases and 1 base, there was a span of 9 bases. The CDR3 is made up of 14 amino acids.

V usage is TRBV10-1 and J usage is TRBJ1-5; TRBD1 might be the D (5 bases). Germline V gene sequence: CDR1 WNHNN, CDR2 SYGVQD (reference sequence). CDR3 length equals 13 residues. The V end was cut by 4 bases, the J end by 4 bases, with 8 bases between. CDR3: CASSGGGNQPQHF. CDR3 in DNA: TGCGCCAGCAGTGGGGGGGGGAATCAGCCCCAGCATTTT.

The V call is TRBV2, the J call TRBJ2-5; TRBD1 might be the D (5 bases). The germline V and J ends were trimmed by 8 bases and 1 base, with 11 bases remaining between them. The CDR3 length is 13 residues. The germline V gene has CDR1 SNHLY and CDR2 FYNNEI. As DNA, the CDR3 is TGTGCCAGCTTCCTCCAGGGCCAAGAGACCCAGTACTTC. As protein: CASFLQGQETQYF.

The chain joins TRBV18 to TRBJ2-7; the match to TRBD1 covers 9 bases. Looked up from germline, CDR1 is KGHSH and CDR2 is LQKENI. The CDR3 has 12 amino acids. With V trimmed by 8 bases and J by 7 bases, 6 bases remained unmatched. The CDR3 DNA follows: TGTGCCAGCCGGGGACAGGGCACGGAGCAGTACTTC. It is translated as CASRGQGTEQYF.

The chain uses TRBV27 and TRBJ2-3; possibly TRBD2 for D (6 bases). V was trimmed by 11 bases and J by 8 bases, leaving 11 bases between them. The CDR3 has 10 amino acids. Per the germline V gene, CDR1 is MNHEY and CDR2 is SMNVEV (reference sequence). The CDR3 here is CAPQGGTQYF. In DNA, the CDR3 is TGTGCCCCCCAGGGAGGTACGCAGTATTTT.

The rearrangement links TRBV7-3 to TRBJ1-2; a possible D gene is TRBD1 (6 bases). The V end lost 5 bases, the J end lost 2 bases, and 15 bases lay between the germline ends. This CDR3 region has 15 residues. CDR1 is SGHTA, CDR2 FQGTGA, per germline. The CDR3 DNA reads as TGTGCCAGCAGCAATGGGTTACAGGGAAACTATGGCTACACCTTC. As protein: CASSNGLQGNYGYTF. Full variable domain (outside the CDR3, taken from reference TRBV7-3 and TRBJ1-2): GAGVSQTPSNKVTEKGKYVELRCDPISGHTALYWYRQSLGQGPEFLIYFQGTGAADDSGLPNDRFFAVRPEGSVSTLKIQRTERGDSAVYLCASSNGLQGNYGYTFGSGTRLTVV.

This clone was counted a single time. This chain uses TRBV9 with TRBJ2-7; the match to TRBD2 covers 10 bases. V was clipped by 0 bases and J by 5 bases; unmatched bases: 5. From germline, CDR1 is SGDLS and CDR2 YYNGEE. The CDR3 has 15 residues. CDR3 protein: CASSVDPSGRNEQYF. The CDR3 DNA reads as TGTGCCAGCAGCGTAGATCCTAGCGGGAGAAACGAGCAGTACTTC.

The CDR3 nucleotides read TGCGCCAGCAGCCTACACAGGGGGCTTGTGGACATTCAGTACTTC. Protein sequence: CASSLHRGLVDIQYF. The V call is TRBV5-1, the J call TRBJ2-4; 9 bases match TRBD1. Germline loops: CDR1 SGHRS, CDR2 YFSETQ. The CDR3 runs to 15 residues. V was clipped by 4 bases and J by 8 bases; unmatched bases: 10.

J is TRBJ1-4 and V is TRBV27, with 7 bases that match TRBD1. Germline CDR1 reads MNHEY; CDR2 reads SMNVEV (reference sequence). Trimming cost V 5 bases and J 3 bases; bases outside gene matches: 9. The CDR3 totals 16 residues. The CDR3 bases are TGTGCCAGCAGTCGATGGGGGACAGTCCCTAATGAAAAACTGTTTTTT. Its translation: CASSRWGTVPNEKLFF.

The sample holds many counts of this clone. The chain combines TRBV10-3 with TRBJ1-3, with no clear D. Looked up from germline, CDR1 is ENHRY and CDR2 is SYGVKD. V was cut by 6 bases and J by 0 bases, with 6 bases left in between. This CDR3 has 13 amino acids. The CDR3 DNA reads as TGTGCCATCAGCCGGGGCTCTGGAAACACCATATATTTT. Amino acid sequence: CAISRGSGNTIYF.

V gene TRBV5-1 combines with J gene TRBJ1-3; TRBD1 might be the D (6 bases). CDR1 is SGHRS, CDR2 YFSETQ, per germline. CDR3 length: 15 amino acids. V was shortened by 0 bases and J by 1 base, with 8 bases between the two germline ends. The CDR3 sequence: CASSLGRGSGNTIYF. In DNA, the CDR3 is TGCGCCAGCAGCTTGGGCAGGGGTTCTGGAAACACCATATATTTT.

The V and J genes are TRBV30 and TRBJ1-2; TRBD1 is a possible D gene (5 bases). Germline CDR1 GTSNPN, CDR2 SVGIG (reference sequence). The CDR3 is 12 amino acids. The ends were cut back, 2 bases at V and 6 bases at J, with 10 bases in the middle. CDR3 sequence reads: CAWSLGANGYTF. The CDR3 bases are TGTGCCTGGAGTTTAGGGGCAAATGGCTACACCTTC.

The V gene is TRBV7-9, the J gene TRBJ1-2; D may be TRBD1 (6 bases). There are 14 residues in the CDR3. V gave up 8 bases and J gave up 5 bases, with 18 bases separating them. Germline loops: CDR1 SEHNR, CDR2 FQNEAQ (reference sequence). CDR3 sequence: CASVDWGLWYGYTF. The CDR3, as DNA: TGTGCCAGCGTGGATTGGGGGCTTTGGTATGGCTACACCTTC.